A selection of T cell receptor beta chains follows, all from one sample in a study of T cell responses to AZD1222 COVID-19 vaccine. Sequencing was performed with immunoSEQ multiplex PCR; in TCRdb, only in-frame clones are kept and a portion is missing. The table has 100,000 to 150,000 clones, 87% seen once. The sample consisted of peripheral blood, taken on day 0 of AZD1222 vaccination. These receptors were taken from an adult in good health. Each CDR3 is given with its conserved first and last residue. The order of the fields is clone size, J gene, V gene, D gene, CDR3 protein, CDR3 DNA. D genes are given only for firm matches. Clone sizes are given selectively: once, few, many, or a class where the clone is expanded.

. | TRBJ2-1 | TRBV11-2 | TRBD2 | CASSPTSGGVNEQFF | TGTGCCAGCAGCCCCACTAGCGGGGGGGTGAATGAGCAGTTCTTC
once | TRBJ1-1 | TRBV7-8 | . | CASSPTGAQGGTEAFF | TGTGCCAGCAGCCCGACAGGCGCTCAAGGTGGCACTGAAGCTTTCTTT
. | TRBJ1-1 | TRBV19 | . | CASSIDRDTEAFF | TGTGCCAGTAGTATAGACAGGGACACTGAAGCTTTCTTT
. | TRBJ1-2 | TRBV6-1 | . | CASSEITAVLGGGYTF | TGTGCCAGCAGTGAAATAACGGCAGTCCTAGGTGGTGGCTACACCTTC
. | TRBJ1-2 | TRBV5-1 | TRBD1 | CASSLGDSVNYGYTF | TGCGCCAGCAGCCTCGGGGACAGCGTAAACTATGGCTACACCTTC
. | TRBJ2-2 | TRBV3-1/TRBV3-2 | . | CASSQFTGELFF | TGTGCCAGCAGCCAGTTCACCGGGGAGCTGTTTTTT
. | TRBJ2-3 | TRBV3-1/TRBV3-2 | TRBD2 | CASSRTSGGPDTQYF | TGTGCCAGCAGCCGAACTAGCGGGGGGCCAGATACGCAGTATTTT
. | TRBJ1-1 | TRBV6-6 | TRBD1 | CASRDGTGIEAFF | TGTGCCAGCAGAGACGGGACAGGGATTGAAGCTTTCTTT
. | TRBJ1-6 | TRBV27 | TRBD1 | CASSLGPGQGALNSPLHF | TGTGCCAGCAGTTTAGGCCCCGGACAGGGGGCGCTTAATTCACCCCTCCACTTT
. | TRBJ1-1 | TRBV12-3/TRBV12-4 | . | CASTPWGTEAFF | TGTGCCAGCACCCCCTGGGGGACTGAAGCTTTCTTT
. | TRBJ1-4 | TRBV5-1 | . | CASRRQGLSTNEKLFF | TGCGCCAGCAGGCGGCAGGGGTTGTCAACTAATGAAAAACTGTTTTTT
. | TRBJ1-5 | TRBV6-4 | . | CASNPGLEHF | TGTGCCAGCAACCCCGGGTTGGAGCATTTT
. | TRBJ2-7 | TRBV29-1 | . | CSVALRDTYEQYF | TGCAGCGTTGCCCTACGGGACACCTACGAGCAGTACTTC
. | TRBJ1-4 | TRBV15 | . | CATSRGLGSPNEKLFF | TGTGCCACCAGCAGAGGATTAGGGTCACCTAATGAAAAACTGTTTTTT
once | TRBJ2-3 | TRBV7-9 | . | CASSSTIGGRGTNTQYF | TGTGCCAGCAGCTCTACGATCGGGGGTAGAGGCACGAATACGCAGTATTTT
. | TRBJ1-6 | TRBV3-1/TRBV3-2 | . | CASSSDRRDSPLHF | TGTGCCAGCAGCTCAGACAGGCGTGATTCACCCCTCCACTTT
. | TRBJ2-7 | TRBV2 | TRBD1 | CASGQGNSYEQYF | TGTGCCAGCGGACAGGGGAACTCCTACGAGCAGTACTTC
. | TRBJ2-7 | TRBV19 | . | CASNPGGGSYEQYF | TGTGCCAGTAACCCCGGTGGGGGATCCTACGAGCAGTACTTC
. | TRBJ1-5 | TRBV27 | . | CASSLRARGAKEPQHF | TGTGCCAGCAGTTTACGGGCGCGGGGGGCAAAGGAGCCCCAGCATTTT
. | TRBJ1-6 | TRBV9 | . | CASSDSSGPLHF | TGTGCCAGCAGCGATAGCAGCGGCCCACTCCACTTT
. | TRBJ1-1 | TRBV29-1 | . | CSVLRQSEAFF | TGCAGCGTCCTCAGACAGAGTGAAGCTTTCTTT
. | TRBJ1-6 | TRBV6-5 | . | CASSQLGSPLHF | TGTGCCAGCAGTCAGTTGGGGTCACCCCTCCACTTT
. | TRBJ2-5 | TRBV4-1 | TRBD1 | CASSPDDRAQETQYF | TGCGCCAGCAGCCCCGACGACAGGGCCCAAGAGACCCAGTACTTC
. | TRBJ1-6 | TRBV5-1 | . | CASKPGGGDNSPLHF | TGCGCCAGCAAACCAGGCGGGGGGGATAATTCACCCCTCCACTTT
. | TRBJ2-2 | TRBV5-1 | . | CASSLDPSGHTGELFF | TGCGCCAGCAGCTTGGACCCCTCAGGGCACACCGGGGAGCTGTTTTTT
. | TRBJ1-4 | TRBV19 | . | CASSAPEEKLFF | TGTGCCAGTAGTGCCCCTGAAGAAAAACTGTTTTTT
once | TRBJ2-5 | TRBV9 | . | CASSVAGDKETQYF | TGTGCCAGCAGCGTAGCGGGGGATAAAGAGACCCAGTACTTC
once | TRBJ2-7 | TRBV29-1 | TRBD1 | CSVGTGAREQYF | TGCAGCGTGGGGACAGGGGCGCGTGAGCAGTACTTC
. | TRBJ1-1 | TRBV19 | . | CASTPQGLNTEAFF | TGTGCCAGTACCCCACAGGGATTGAACACTGAAGCTTTCTTT
. | TRBJ2-7 | TRBV11-2 | . | CASSSLFSNSYEQYF | TGTGCCAGCAGTTCCCTTTTCTCCAACTCCTACGAGCAGTACTTC
. | TRBJ2-1 | TRBV25-1 | . | CASSEWRDSSYNEQFF | TGTGCCAGCAGTGAATGGAGAGATAGCTCCTACAATGAGCAGTTCTTC
. | TRBJ1-1 | TRBV6-5 | . | CASTRQMNTEAFF | TGTGCCAGCACCCGACAGATGAACACTGAAGCTTTCTTT
. | TRBJ1-5 | TRBV19 | . | CASSIDRGAQHF | TGTGCCAGTAGTATAGATCGAGGCGCCCAGCATTTT
. | TRBJ1-1 | TRBV6-2/TRBV6-3 | . | CASSYGSLRTEAFF | TGTGCCAGCAGTTACGGCAGTCTGAGGACTGAAGCTTTCTTT
. | TRBJ1-1 | TRBV18 | . | CASSPPTGTEAFF | TGTGCCAGCTCACCCCCTACGGGCACTGAAGCTTTCTTT
. | TRBJ2-2 | TRBV13 | . | CASSRTGELFF | TGTGCCAGCAGCCGGACCGGGGAGCTGTTTTTT
. | TRBJ2-6 | TRBV7-2 | TRBD1 | CASSSGQGAGANVLTF | TGTGCCAGCAGCTCCGGACAGGGGGCTGGGGCCAACGTCCTGACTTTC
. | TRBJ1-1 | TRBV4-1 | . | CASSPMGRYTEAFF | TGCGCCAGCAGCCCGATGGGACGATACACTGAAGCTTTCTTT
. | TRBJ2-2 | TRBV10-3 | . | CAAAGPNTGELFF | TGTGCCGCAGCGGGTCCGAACACCGGGGAGCTGTTTTTT
. | TRBJ1-2 | TRBV7-2 | TRBD1 | CASTPGTGGRGYTF | TGTGCCAGCACCCCCGGGACAGGGGGTCGTGGCTACACCTTC
. | TRBJ2-3 | TRBV19 | TRBD1 | CASTAGQGSDTQYF | TGTGCCAGTACTGCCGGACAGGGGTCAGATACGCAGTATTTT
. | TRBJ1-6 | TRBV7-9 | . | CASSFSGNNSPLHF | TGTGCCAGCAGCTTTTCGGGAAATAATTCACCCCTCCACTTT
. | TRBJ2-7 | TRBV5-1 | . | CASSLAGTDSYEQYF | TGCGCCAGCAGCTTGGCCGGGACGGACTCCTACGAGCAGTACTTC
once | TRBJ1-6 | TRBV19 | . | CASSTGPGAGSPLHF | TGTGCCAGTAGTACGGGACCGGGAGCCGGGTCACCCCTCCACTTT
medium-sized | TRBJ2-5 | TRBV28 | . | CASSLRQQSETQYF | TGTGCCAGCAGTTTGCGACAGCAGTCGGAGACCCAGTACTTC
. | TRBJ1-1 | TRBV30 | . | CAWSVNGGTEAFF | TGTGCCTGGAGTGTAAACGGGGGCACTGAAGCTTTCTTT
. | TRBJ1-5 | TRBV6-5 | . | CASSYSIGDNQPQHF | TGTGCCAGCAGTTACTCAATCGGGGACAATCAGCCCCAGCATTTT
. | TRBJ1-5 | TRBV5-6 | TRBD1 | CASSSSGGGWPQHF | TGTGCCAGCAGCTCTTCAGGGGGCGGATGGCCCCAGCATTTT
. | TRBJ1-5 | TRBV7-8 | TRBD1 | CASSSGTGVNQPQHF | TGTGCCAGCAGCTCCGGGACAGGTGTCAATCAGCCCCAGCATTTT
. | TRBJ1-6 | TRBV13 | . | CASSLGTEYNSPLHF | TGTGCCAGCAGTCTCGGGACGGAATATAATTCACCCCTCCACTTT
once | TRBJ2-7 | TRBV20-1 | . | CSASQGSEQYF | TGCAGTGCTTCTCAGGGAAGCGAGCAGTACTTC
. | TRBJ1-3 | TRBV19 | TRBD1 | CASSKDRALSGNTIYF | TGTGCCAGTAGTAAGGACAGGGCTCTCTCTGGAAACACCATATATTTT
. | TRBJ2-5 | TRBV7-9 | . | CASSPGMARQETQYF | TGTGCCAGCAGCCCCGGTATGGCTCGCCAAGAGACCCAGTACTTC
. | TRBJ2-7 | TRBV19 | . | CASSIEGRFSSYEQYF | TGTGCCAGTAGTATAGAGGGGAGGTTCTCCTCCTACGAGCAGTACTTC
. | TRBJ2-7 | TRBV6-5 | . | CASSYGRAYEQYF | TGTGCCAGCAGTTACGGCAGAGCCTACGAGCAGTACTTC
. | TRBJ1-5 | TRBV6-5 | TRBD1 | CASSSQGAGNQPQHF | TGTGCCAGCAGTTCACAGGGGGCCGGCAATCAGCCCCAGCATTTT
. | TRBJ1-1 | TRBV9 | . | CASSVAPSGRRNTEAFF | TGTGCCAGCAGCGTAGCTCCGTCCGGCCGGCGGAACACTGAAGCTTTCTTT
few | TRBJ1-3 | TRBV9 | TRBD1 | CASSVRTGDGNTIYF | TGTGCCAGCAGCGTAAGGACAGGGGATGGAAACACCATATATTTT
. | TRBJ2-7 | TRBV7-9 | . | CASSLPHQNEQYF | TGTGCCAGCAGCTTGCCCCATCAGAACGAGCAGTACTTC